The present T cell receptor beta chain was sequenced within a study of OX40 agonist ivuxolimab in advanced cancers. Overall study findings and caveats: The authors also found low normalized T-cell clonal expansion in some nonresponders. CD8+ T cells (on average) carried more expanded clones than CD4+ T cells. Which antigen the expanded peripheral T cells recognized is unknown.

Produced via immunoSEQ multiplex PCR; TCRdb's table is partial and in-frame only. Among approximately 22,000 clones listed, roughly 84% were seen once. CDR1 is SGHVS, CDR2 FNYEAQ, per germline. V lost 1 base, J lost 2 bases, and 4 bases stayed unmatched. The CDR3 contains 15 residues. Autoimmune disease history or systemic immunosuppression barred patients. This clone is categorized as medium-sized. What it recognizes is unknown. The sample consisted of CD4+ or CD8+ T cells sorted from blood, taken in a trial of the OX40 agonist ivuxolimab. This TCR came from an adult with an advanced solid tumor such as melanoma, head and neck, liver or kidney cancer. The chain carries TRBV7-6 and TRBJ2-7; 8 bases align to TRBD1. The chain's CDR3 is CASSLGGQGTYEQYF. In DNA form, the CDR3 reads TGTGCCAGCAGCTTAGGTGGACAGGGTACCTACGAGCAGTACTTC.